The clone carrying this T cell receptor (beta chain) occurred a few times. What it binds is unknown. Relying on iRepertoire HTBI primers and Arm-PCR of CDR3 regions, the team built TCR beta libraries. TCRdb analysed the multiplex PCR reads with MiXCR anew, one entry per CDR3 protein. The data contain 400,000 to 450,000 distinct CDR3 sequences, roughly 15% of them singletons. Germline values: CDR1 MNHEY, CDR2 SMNVEV (reference sequence). The CDR3 contains 14 residues. V lost 10 bases to trimming and J lost 0 bases, with 16 bases between them. The sample's time point: newly diagnosed GD, antithyroid drugs for less than 3 months. RNA extracted from PBMCs served as the sequencing template. This entry comes from a study of regulatory T cells in long-lasting Graves disease. General study findings and limits: TRBV28 was favored in persistent disease, as were TRBJ1-2 and TRBJ2-5. TCR diversity was lower in persistent Graves' patients than in newly diagnosed ones. Analysis covered peripheral blood alone, not thyroid tissue.

The same specimen was also included in a second study, on T cells in Graves' hyperthyroidism and ophthalmopathy. That source adds: The HTBI primer set served for first-round RT-PCR of the TCR CDR3.

The TCR originated in a woman in her 30s with Graves disease. This chain uses TRBV27 with TRBJ2-7; D tentatively reads TRBD1 or TRBD2 (5 bases each). The source material was peripheral blood mononuclear cells (PBMCs), sampled at new diagnosis, from a patient treated with antithyroid drugs. This chain's CDR3 is CATSRWGTSYEQYF. As DNA, the CDR3 is TGTGCCACCTCAAGGTGGGGGACCTCCTACGAGCAGTACTTC.